The subject of this entry is one T cell receptor (beta chain). PCR was performed using 60 Vbeta and 13 Jbeta primers. Profiled with immunoSEQ multiplex PCR; TCRdb holds only in-frame clones, not every one. The table shows more than 120,000 clones, with about 84% occurring only once. The data stem from a study of cytomegalovirus exposure and HLA in healthy donors. V was trimmed by 0 bases and J by 2 bases, leaving 8 bases between them. The length of the CDR3 is 14 residues. Germline V lookup: CDR1 SGDLS, CDR2 YYNGEE. This chain uses TRBV9 with TRBJ1-1; TRBD1 might be the D (5 bases). Sample: PBMCs. This clonotype was sampled from a woman aged 40 to 50 in good health and CMV-seropositive. The CDR3 DNA reads TGTGCCAGCAGCGTAGGGGGGGTCAACACTGAAGCTTTCTTT. Protein: CASSVGGVNTEAFF.